This T cell receptor (beta chain) emerged from a study of blood T cell repertoires in COVID-19. Study summary: The origin of the acute and convalescent COVID-19 samples was the United States, Italy and Spain. Sources were T cells, B-cell-depleted T cells, or PBMCs; the material itself was cDNA or gDNA.

In the original processing: Counts of nucleated cells, estimated from reference gene primer amplification, were obtained. Only in-frame clones appear in the TCRdb table, and some are missing; sequencing was by immunoSEQ multiplex PCR. D and trimming come from the DNA, and the V and J calls and clone size come from that table. The sample gives roughly 190,000 clones, more than 75% of which show up once; 6% is in the top ten. With 4 bases clipped from V and 3 bases from J, the junction kept 9 bases outside the gene matches. CDR3 length: 16 amino acids. Germline V gives CDR1 SGHDN, CDR2 FVKESK. This sequence originates from a man aged 40-49 years with active or convalescent COVID-19. Sample: peripheral blood. This sequence joins TRBV14 and TRBJ1-5; 7 nucleotides align to TRBD1. The CDR3: CASSPLTGYNNQPQHF. Here the CDR3 DNA reads TGTGCCAGCAGCCCTCTGACAGGGTATAACAATCAGCCCCAGCATTTT.